This T cell receptor beta chain was observed in a study of CD8 T cells in ankylosing spondylitis. Study-wide points: Significant enrichment of disease-linked clones was reported in matched ankylosing spondylitis synovial fluid. Blood of patients with ankylosing spondylitis appeared to be characterized by a TCR beta motif of seven or eight highly homologous variants.

Germline V gives CDR1 DFQATT, CDR2 SNEGSKA (reference sequence). After removal of 0 bases from V and 8 bases from J, the junction contained 12 bases not matched to a gene. CDR3 size: 15 residues. On this clonotype: Its cognate antigen is unknown.

TCR beta libraries were made by quantitative 5'-RACE with molecular barcodes. TCRdb recomputed calls from the 5' RACE reads with MiXCR, one row per CDR3 protein. This sample yields about 390,000 distinct CDR3 sequences, of which around 22% are seen a single time; about 15% belongs to the top ten. The chain joins TRBV20-1 to TRBJ2-7; 8 bases are shared with TRBD2. The sequence was collected from a male donor with ankylosing spondylitis. The sequencing sample was made of blood, either unsorted or a sorted T cell fraction (not recorded which). CDR3 sequence (DNA): TGCAGTGCTAGAGATTTGCGGGAGGAGAGCCTACAGCAGTACTTC. It translates to CSARDLREESLQQYF.